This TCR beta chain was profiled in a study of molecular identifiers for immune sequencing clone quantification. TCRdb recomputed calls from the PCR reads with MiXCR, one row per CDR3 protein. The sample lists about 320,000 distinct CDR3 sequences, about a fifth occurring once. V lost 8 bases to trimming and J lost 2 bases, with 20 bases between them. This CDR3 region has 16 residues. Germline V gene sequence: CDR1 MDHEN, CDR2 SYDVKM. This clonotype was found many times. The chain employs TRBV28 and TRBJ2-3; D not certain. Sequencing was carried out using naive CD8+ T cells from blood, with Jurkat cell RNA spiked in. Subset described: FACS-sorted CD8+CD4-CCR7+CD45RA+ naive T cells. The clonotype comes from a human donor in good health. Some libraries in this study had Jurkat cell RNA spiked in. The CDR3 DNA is TGTGCCAGCCAATCCGAGGATACCTCCTACACAGATACGCAGTATTTT. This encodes CASQSEDTSYTDTQYF. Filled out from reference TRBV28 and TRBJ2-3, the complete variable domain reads DVKVTQSSRYLVKRTGEKVFLECVQDMDHENMFWYRQDPGLGLRLIYFSYDVKMKEKGDIPEGYSVSREKKERFSLILESASTNQTSMYLCASQSEDTSYTDTQYFGPGTRLTVL.